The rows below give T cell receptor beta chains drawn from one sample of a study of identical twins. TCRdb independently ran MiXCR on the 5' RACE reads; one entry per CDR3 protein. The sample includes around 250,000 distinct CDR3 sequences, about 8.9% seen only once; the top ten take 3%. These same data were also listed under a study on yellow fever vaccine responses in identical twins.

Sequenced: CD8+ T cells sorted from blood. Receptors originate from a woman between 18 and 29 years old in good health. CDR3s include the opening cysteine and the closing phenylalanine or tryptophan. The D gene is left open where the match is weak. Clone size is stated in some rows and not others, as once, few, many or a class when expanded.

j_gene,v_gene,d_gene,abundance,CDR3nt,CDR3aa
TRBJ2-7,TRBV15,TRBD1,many,TGTGCCACTTCGGGACAGAACTACGAGCAGTACTTC,CATSGQNYEQYF
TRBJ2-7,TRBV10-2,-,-,TGCGCCACTTCTCTTCCAGGAGAGTCCCACTACGAGCAGTACTTC,CATSLPGESHYEQYF
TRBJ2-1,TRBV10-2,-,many,TGCGCCAGCAGTGGAAGACTAGTTTCCCCTGCCGACAATGAGCAGTTCTTC,CASSGRLVSPADNEQFF
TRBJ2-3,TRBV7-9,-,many,TGTGCCAGCAGCTTATTTCCCCCCCACCTTAGCACAGATACGCAGTATTTT,CASSLFPPHLSTDTQYF
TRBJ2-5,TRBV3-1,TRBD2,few,TGTGCCAGCAGTCGGGTAGGGGGCGGTAGCGGGGGGGCCGAAGAGACCCAGTACTTC,CASSRVGGGSGGAEETQYF
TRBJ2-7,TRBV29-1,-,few,TGCAGCGTCTGGACAGCGACCTACGAGCAGTACTTC,CSVWTATYEQYF
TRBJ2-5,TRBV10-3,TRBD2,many,TGTGCCATCAGTGAAATTACTAGCGCACAAGAGACCCAGTACTTC,CAISEITSAQETQYF
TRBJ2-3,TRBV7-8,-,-,TGTGCCAGCAGCCCAGGGGCTGGCGGGGTTGTTACGCAGTATTTT,CASSPGAGGVVTQYF
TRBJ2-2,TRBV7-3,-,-,TGTGCCAGCAGCGCTAGGGGGGCTAACACCGGGGAGCTGTTTTTT,CASSARGANTGELFF
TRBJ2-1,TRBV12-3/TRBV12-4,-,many,TGTGCCAGCAGGCCGCCGGGGGATGAGCAGTTCTTC,CASRPPGDEQFF
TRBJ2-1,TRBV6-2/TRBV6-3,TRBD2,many,TGTGCCAGCACACCGGGACTAGACTACAATGAGCAGTTCTTC,CASTPGLDYNEQFF
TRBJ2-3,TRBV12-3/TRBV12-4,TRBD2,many,TGTGCCAGCAGTGGGACTAGCGGGAGGGAAGCAGATACGCAGTATTTT,CASSGTSGREADTQYF
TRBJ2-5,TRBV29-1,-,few,TGCAGCGCTATACAAGTTGGGGGTTCAGAGACCCAGTACTTC,CSAIQVGGSETQYF
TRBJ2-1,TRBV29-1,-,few,TGCAGCGTTGACGGGGGTAATGAGCAGTTCTTC,CSVDGGNEQFF
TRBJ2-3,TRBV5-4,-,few,TGTGCCAGCAGCCGAGAGGCTAGCGACACAGATACGCAGTATTTT,CASSREASDTDTQYF
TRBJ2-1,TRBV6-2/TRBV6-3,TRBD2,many,TGTGCCAGCAGCATGACTAGCGGGTTAGGGAATGAGCAGTTCTTC,CASSMTSGLGNEQFF
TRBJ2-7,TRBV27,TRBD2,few,TGTGCCAGCAGTTGGCGGGAGTCCCGCGAGCAGTACTTC,CASSWRESREQYF
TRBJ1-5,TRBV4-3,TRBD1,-,TGCGCCAGCAGCCAAGACTGGGGAAGGGGGCTTAATCAGCCCCAGCATTTT,CASSQDWGRGLNQPQHF
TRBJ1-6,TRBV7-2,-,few,TGTGCCAGCAGCTTAAGACCTGACCATAACAATTCACCCCTCCACTTT,CASSLRPDHNNSPLHF
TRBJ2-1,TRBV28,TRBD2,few,TGTGCCAGCAGTTCCTTTCGGGGGGGGGCGATCAATGAGCAGTTCTTC,CASSSFRGGAINEQFF
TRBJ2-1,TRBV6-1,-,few,TGTGCCAGCACTGAAGGGGATGAGCAGTTCTTC,CASTEGDEQFF
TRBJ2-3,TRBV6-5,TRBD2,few,TGTGCCAGCAGTTACTCCGGACTAGCGGGAGAAATGAGCACAGATACGCAGTATTTT,CASSYSGLAGEMSTDTQYF
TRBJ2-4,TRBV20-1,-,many,TGCAGTGCTAGGACCAGTGACGCCAAAAACATTCAGTACTTC,CSARTSDAKNIQYF
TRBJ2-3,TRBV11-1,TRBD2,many,TGTGCCAGCAGCACCCACTTCCTAGCGGGGGGACCGCTCGGGACAGATACGCAGTATTTT,CASSTHFLAGGPLGTDTQYF
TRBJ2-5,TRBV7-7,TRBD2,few,TGTGCTAGCAGCCCATTGGGACTAGCGGGTTTCCAAGAGACCCAGTACTTC,CASSPLGLAGFQETQYF
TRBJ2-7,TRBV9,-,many,-,CASSVATGTGGLYF
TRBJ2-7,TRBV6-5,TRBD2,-,TGTGCCAGCAGTTACTCTTTACTAGCGGGAGACGACGAGCAGTACTTC,CASSYSLLAGDDEQYF
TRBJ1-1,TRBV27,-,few,TGTGCCAGCAGTTTATCCGGGGGGCGGGAAGCTTTCTTT,CASSLSGGREAFF
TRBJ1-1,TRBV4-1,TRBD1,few,TGCGCCAGCAGCCAAGATCCACAGGGGGTAGGGAACACTGAAGCTTTCTTT,CASSQDPQGVGNTEAFF
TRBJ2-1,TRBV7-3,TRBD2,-,TGTGCCAGCAGCTCTAGCGGGGGGGCCCTCAATGAGCAGTTCTTC,CASSSSGGALNEQFF
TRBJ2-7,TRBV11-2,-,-,TGTGCCAGCAGCTTAGGGGGTAGCGAATACTACGAGCAGTACTTC,CASSLGGSEYYEQYF
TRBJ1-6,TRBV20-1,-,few,TGCAGTGCCGGGGTCGGGACCGAGAATTCACCCCTCCACTTT,CSAGVGTENSPLHF
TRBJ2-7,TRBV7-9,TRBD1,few,TGTGCCAGCAGCTCTAGCCGGGACAGGGGCCCATCACGGTACTTC,CASSSSRDRGPSRYF
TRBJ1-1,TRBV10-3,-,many,TGTGCCATCAGTGAGTCAGGAGATTGGACTGAAGCTTTCTTT,CAISESGDWTEAFF
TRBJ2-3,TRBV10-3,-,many,TGTGCCATCAGCTTTACGCGGGGGCCCCTGGAGGATACGCAGTATTTT,CAISFTRGPLEDTQYF
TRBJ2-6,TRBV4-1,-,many,TGCGCCAGCAGCCAAGATGGTTTCTCTGGGGCCAACGTCCTGACTTTC,CASSQDGFSGANVLTF
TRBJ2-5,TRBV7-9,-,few,TGTGCCAGCAGCTTAGTAGGGGACGGGAAAGAGACCCAGTACTTC,CASSLVGDGKETQYF
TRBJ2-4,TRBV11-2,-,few,TGTGCCAGCAGCTTATTGTCTTCAGGGCTTCTGTCCAAAAACATTCAGTACTTC,CASSLLSSGLLSKNIQYF
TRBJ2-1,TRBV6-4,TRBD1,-,TGTGCCAGCAGCGAAGTTCGTCCTGGACAGGGTTATAACAATGAGCAGTTCTTC,CASSEVRPGQGYNNEQFF
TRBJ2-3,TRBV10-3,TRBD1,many,TGTGCCATCAGTGAGAGGGGACGGGACAGCATCACAGATACGCAGTATTTT,CAISERGRDSITDTQYF
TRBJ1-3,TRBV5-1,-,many,TGCGCCAGCGCGGAGAGTGCCGGGCGATCAGGAAACACCATATATTTT,CASAESAGRSGNTIYF
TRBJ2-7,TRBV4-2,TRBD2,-,TGTGCCAGCAGACTAGCGGACGAGCAGTACTTC,CASRLADEQYF
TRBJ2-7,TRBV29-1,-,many,TGCAGCGTTGGGGCAGTAGGCGAGCAGTACTTC,CSVGAVGEQYF
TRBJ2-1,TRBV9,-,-,-,CASSVGAGIKFF
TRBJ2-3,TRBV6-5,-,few,TGTGCCAGCAGTTACCTGGTCGGCACAGATACGCAGTATTTT,CASSYLVGTDTQYF
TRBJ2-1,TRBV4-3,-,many,TGCGCCAGCAGCCAAGATCTTCGGGATTGGTCCTACAATGAGCAGTTCTTC,CASSQDLRDWSYNEQFF
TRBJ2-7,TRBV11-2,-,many,TGTGCCAGCAGCTTAGATTTGGGTGCGGAGCAGTACTTC,CASSLDLGAEQYF
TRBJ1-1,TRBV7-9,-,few,TGTGCCAGCAGCCGGCTCTTGAGTCATGAAGCTTTCTTT,CASSRLLSHEAFF
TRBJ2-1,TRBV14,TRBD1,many,TGTGCCAGCAGCCAGGCAGAGGGGACAGCTCCCCTCTTC,CASSQAEGTAPLF
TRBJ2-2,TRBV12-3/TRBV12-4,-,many,TGTGCCAGCAGTTCCTCTACCGGGGAGCTGTTTTTT,CASSSSTGELFF
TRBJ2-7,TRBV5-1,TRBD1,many,TGCGCCAGCAGCCGGACGGGACAGTCCTACGAGCAGTACTTC,CASSRTGQSYEQYF
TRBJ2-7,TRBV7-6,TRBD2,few,TGTGCCAGCGGGCTGGGGGGGGTCTCCTACGAGCAGTACTTC,CASGLGGVSYEQYF
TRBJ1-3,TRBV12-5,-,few,TGTGCTAGTGGTTTGGATATAACGTTTGGAAACACCATATATTTT,CASGLDITFGNTIYF